Reported below is one T cell receptor (beta chain). The sample comes from a study of blood T cell repertoires in COVID-19. In the study overall: Specimens from acute and convalescent COVID-19 originated in the United States, Italy and Spain. Sample material is recorded as cDNA or gDNA derived from T cells, B-cell-depleted T cells, or PBMCs.

Study processing details: The authors estimated nucleated cell counts from reference gene primer amplification. Profiling relied on immunoSEQ multiplex PCR, and the TCRdb table lists in-frame clones only, not all of them. V and J calls and clone size are those listed in that table; D and trimming were worked out from the DNA. The data contain around 150,000 clones, 84% of them singletons. This CDR3 is 16 amino acids long. The V and J ends lost 5 bases and 7 bases, in that order; junction bases with no gene match: 17. Germline CDR1 reads SGHRS; CDR2 reads YFSETQ. Source material: peripheral blood. The receptor comes from a woman aged 45 to 65 in a cohort sampled during active or convalescent COVID-19. The chain couples TRBV5-1 to TRBJ1-2; 7 positions match TRBD1. The CDR3 nucleotides read TGCGCCAGCAGTCGCGGCCCGACAGGGCCAGCGGTTGGCTACACCTTC. Translating gives CASSRGPTGPAVGYTF. Full variable domain (rest looked up from reference TRBV5-1 and TRBJ1-2): KAGVTQTPRYLIKTRGQQVTLSCSPISGHRSVSWYQQTPGQGLQFLFEYFSETQRNKGNFPGRFSGRQFSNSRSEMNVSTLELGDSALYLCASSRGPTGPAVGYTFGSGTRLTVV.